The 11 T cell receptor beta chains listed next were all sequenced from one sample in a study of blood T cell repertoires in COVID-19. The table came from immunoSEQ multiplex PCR; TCRdb's copy has only in-frame clones and leaves some out. The data show 300,000 to 350,000 clones, about four fifths seen once. The specimen sequenced was peripheral blood. The source is a man aged 25-40 years with active or convalescent COVID-19.

The chain joins TRBV3-1 (or the pseudogene TRBV3-2) to TRBJ1-2; 7 bases match TRBD1. The J segment lost 6 bases and the V segment lost 5 bases, leaving 9 bases of the junction unmatched. CDR1 is LGHDT and CDR2 is YNNKEL in the germline V gene (reference sequence). This CDR3 has 14 residues. The DNA of the CDR3 is TGTGCCAGCAGCGCGACCAGGACAGGAGATGGCTACACCTTC. Protein product: CASSATRTGDGYTF.

This clone was counted between two and nine times. V gene TRBV15 combines with J gene TRBJ2-1; 7 nucleotides align to TRBD1. Germline V gene lookup returns CDR1 LNHNV and CDR2 YYDKDF (reference sequence). With V trimmed by 9 bases and J by 1 base, 9 bases remained unmatched. There are 15 residues in the CDR3. Here the CDR3 DNA reads TGTGCCACTCGAGTTCGGGACAGATCCTACAATGAGCAGTTCTTC. It is translated as CATRVRDRSYNEQFF.

The gene calls are TRBV30 and TRBJ2-5; 8 positions agree with TRBD2. The CDR3 totals 14 residues. Germline values: CDR1 GTSNPN, CDR2 SVGIG (reference sequence). Trimming took 2 bases from V and 4 from J; bases not matched to a gene: 6. DNA for the CDR3: TGTGCCTGGAGTAGGACTAGCACTTCAGAGACCCAGTACTTC. Translation: CAWSRTSTSETQYF.

The chain carries TRBV5-1 and TRBJ2-1; 7 bases are a match to TRBD2. V lost 4 bases to trimming and J lost 6 bases; unmatched junction nucleotides: 10. Per the germline V gene, CDR1 is SGHRS and CDR2 is YFSETQ. This CDR3 contains 15 residues. The CDR3 DNA sequence: TGCGCCAGCAGCGGACCCGGGACTACCGGCAATGAGCAGTTCTTC. It specifies CASSGPGTTGNEQFF.

The gene calls are TRBV5-1 and TRBJ2-7, with D uncertain. This CDR3 contains 11 residues. CDR1 SGHRS and CDR2 YFSETQ come from the germline V gene. Trimming left V 0 bases short and J 5 bases short, with 3 bases between. Here the CDR3 reads CASSLADEQYF. In nucleotides, the CDR3 is TGCGCCAGCAGCTTGGCGGACGAGCAGTACTTC.

V and J are TRBV9 and TRBJ1-3; D is perhaps TRBD1 (6 bases). The CDR3 is made up of 14 amino acids. The germline V gene encodes CDR1 SGDLS and CDR2 YYNGEE. V lost 4 bases and J lost 9, with 17 bases in between. CDR3 region: CASSPRYQGITIYF. Written as DNA, the CDR3 is TGTGCCAGCAGCCCCCGATATCAGGGGATCACCATATATTTT.

The chain links TRBV19 to TRBJ2-7, with D uncertain. The CDR3 is made up of 14 amino acids. Between the trimmed V and J ends, which lost 9 bases and 0 bases, there was a span of 15 bases. Germline CDR1 and CDR2: LNHDA and SQIVND (reference sequence). CDR3 sequence (DNA): TGTGCCAGCCGCCCCCAGGTGAACTCCTACGAGCAGTACTTC. Its translation: CASRPQVNSYEQYF.

The rearrangement links TRBV2 to TRBJ2-1; tentative D call: TRBD2 (6 bases). With 9 bases removed from V and 4 bases from J, the gap between germline ends came to 19 bases. CDR3 length equals 15 residues. In germline, CDR1 is SNHLY, CDR2 FYNNEI. CDR3 nucleotides: TGTGCCAGAGCACGAGGGCCTAGCGAGTACAATGAGCAGTTCTTC. It is translated as CARARGPSEYNEQFF.

This chain uses TRBV27 with TRBJ1-6; tentatively, D is TRBD1 (6 bases). CDR3 length: 16 residues. Germline lookup yields CDR1 MNHEY and CDR2 SMNVEV (reference sequence). V was trimmed by 0 bases and J by 10 bases, leaving 16 bases between them. CDR3 in DNA: TGTGCCAGCAGTTTATCGAAGGCAGGGGTAGGCTCACCCCTCCACTTT. Amino acids: CASSLSKAGVGSPLHF.

The chain recombines TRBV4-1 with TRBJ1-4; tentatively, D is TRBD1 (5 bases). Germline-derived CDR1 and CDR2 are MGHRA and YSYEKL. This CDR3 spans 14 amino acids. Trimming left V 0 bases short and J 12 bases short, with 14 bases between. CDR3 region: CASSQEGTGGELFF. The CDR3 nucleotides are TGCGCCAGCAGCCAAGAGGGGACGGGGGGGGAACTGTTTTTT.

The rearrangement links TRBV29-1 to TRBJ1-4, with unresolved D. The germline CDR1 and CDR2 sequences are SQVTM and ANQGSEA. This CDR3 is built from 12 residues. The ends were cut back, 4 bases at V and 8 bases at J, with 11 bases in the middle. CDR3 protein: CSVGAPGEKLFF. CDR3 in DNA: TGCAGCGTTGGGGCCCCTGGAGAAAAACTGTTTTTT.